This record covers a single TCR beta chain. This sample is drawn from a study of blood T cell repertoires in COVID-19. Assay: immunoSEQ multiplex PCR; the TCRdb copy retains only in-frame clones and omits some. The table has approximately 170,000 clones, less than 85% seen once. This CDR3 is 13 amino acids long. V was cut by 4 bases and J by 6 bases, with 15 bases left in between. Germline V CDR1 and CDR2: SQVTM, ANQGSEA. The sequenced material came from peripheral blood. The sequence was obtained from a woman of 80 years or more with active or convalescent COVID-19. The chain employs TRBV29-1 and TRBJ1-2; D gene unclear. This chain's CDR3 is CSVGGLRENGYTF. CDR3 nucleotide sequence: TGCAGCGTTGGTGGTTTAAGAGAGAATGGCTACACCTTC. The full variable domain, in which reference TRBV29-1 and TRBJ1-2 provide the parts outside the CDR3, is SAVISQKPSRDICQRGTSLTIQCQVDSQVTMMFWYRQQPGQSLTLIATANQGSEATYESGFVIDKFPISRPNLTFSTLTVSNMSPEDSSIYLCSVGGLRENGYTFGSGTRLTVV.